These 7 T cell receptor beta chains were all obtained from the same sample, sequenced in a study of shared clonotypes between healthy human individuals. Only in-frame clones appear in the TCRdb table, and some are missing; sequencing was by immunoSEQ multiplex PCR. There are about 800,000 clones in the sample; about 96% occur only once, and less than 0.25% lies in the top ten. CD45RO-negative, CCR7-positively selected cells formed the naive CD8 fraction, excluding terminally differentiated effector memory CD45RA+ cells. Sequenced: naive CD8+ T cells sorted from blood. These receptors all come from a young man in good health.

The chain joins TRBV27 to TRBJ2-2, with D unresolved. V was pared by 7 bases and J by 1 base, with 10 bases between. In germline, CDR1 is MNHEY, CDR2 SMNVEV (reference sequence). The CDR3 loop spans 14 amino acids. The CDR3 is CASKYHENTGELFF. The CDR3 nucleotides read TGTGCCAGCAAGTACCACGAGAACACCGGGGAGCTGTTTTTT.

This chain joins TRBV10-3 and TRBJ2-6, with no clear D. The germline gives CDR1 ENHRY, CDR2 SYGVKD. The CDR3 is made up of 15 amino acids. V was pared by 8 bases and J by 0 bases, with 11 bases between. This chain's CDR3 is CAILGYSSGANVLTF. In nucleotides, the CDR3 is TGTGCCATCTTAGGGTACAGCTCTGGGGCCAACGTCCTGACTTTC.

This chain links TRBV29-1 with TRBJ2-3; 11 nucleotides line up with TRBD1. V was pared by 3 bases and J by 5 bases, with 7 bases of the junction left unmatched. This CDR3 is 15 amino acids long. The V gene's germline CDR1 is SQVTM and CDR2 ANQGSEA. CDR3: CSVERTGGEGDTQYF. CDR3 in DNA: TGCAGCGTTGAGCGGACAGGGGGCGAAGGAGATACGCAGTATTTT.

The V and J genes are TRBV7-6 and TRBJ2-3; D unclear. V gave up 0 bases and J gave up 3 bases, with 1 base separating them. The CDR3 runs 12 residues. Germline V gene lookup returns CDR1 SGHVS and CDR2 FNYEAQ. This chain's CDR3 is CASSLATDTQYF. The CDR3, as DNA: TGTGCCAGCAGCTTAGCGACAGATACGCAGTATTTT.

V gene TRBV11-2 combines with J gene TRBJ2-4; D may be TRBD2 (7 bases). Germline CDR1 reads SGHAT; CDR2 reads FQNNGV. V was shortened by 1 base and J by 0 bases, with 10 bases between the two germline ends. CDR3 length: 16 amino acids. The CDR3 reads CASSLVGGAAKNIQYF. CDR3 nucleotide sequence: TGTGCCAGCAGCTTAGTTGGGGGGGCAGCCAAAAACATTCAGTACTTC.

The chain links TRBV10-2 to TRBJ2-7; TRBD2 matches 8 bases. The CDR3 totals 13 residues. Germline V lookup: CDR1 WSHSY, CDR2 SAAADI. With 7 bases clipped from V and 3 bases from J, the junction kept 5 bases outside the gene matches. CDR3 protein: CASTGSGIYEQYF. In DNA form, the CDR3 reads TGCGCCAGCACGGGTAGCGGGATCTACGAGCAGTACTTC.

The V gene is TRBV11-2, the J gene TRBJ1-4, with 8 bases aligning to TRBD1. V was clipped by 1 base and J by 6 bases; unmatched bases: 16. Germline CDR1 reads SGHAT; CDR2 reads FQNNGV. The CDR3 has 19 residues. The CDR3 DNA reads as TGTGCCAGCAGCTTAGCCTACCCTCGGACAGGGTCGCAACATGAAAAACTGTTTTTT. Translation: CASSLAYPRTGSQHEKLFF.